This T cell receptor beta chain was sequenced during a study of shared clonotypes between healthy human individuals. Findings and limits, study-wide: In having few donors, the study represented limited genetic and exposure-history diversity.

A note on this clone: Its cognate antigen is unknown.

The authors divided CD4+ cells into CD45RA+ naive and CD45RA-negative memory subsets. The table came from immunoSEQ multiplex PCR; TCRdb's copy has only in-frame clones and leaves some out. Of under 550,000 clones listed, 90% to 96% were seen once; the top ten hold under 0.06%. The TCR comes from a woman in her 30s in good health. Sequenced material: naive CD4+ T cells sorted from blood. Described subset: CD45RA+ positively selected.

Here the CDR3 reads CAISEPDTEAFF. In nucleotides, the CDR3 is TGTGCCATCAGTGAGCCGGACACTGAAGCTTTCTTT. The chain has TRBV10-3 and TRBJ1-1; D remains unclear. Germline V gives CDR1 ENHRY, CDR2 SYGVKD. Between the trimmed V and J ends, which lost 2 bases and 3 bases, there was a span of 4 bases. The CDR3 runs 12 residues.